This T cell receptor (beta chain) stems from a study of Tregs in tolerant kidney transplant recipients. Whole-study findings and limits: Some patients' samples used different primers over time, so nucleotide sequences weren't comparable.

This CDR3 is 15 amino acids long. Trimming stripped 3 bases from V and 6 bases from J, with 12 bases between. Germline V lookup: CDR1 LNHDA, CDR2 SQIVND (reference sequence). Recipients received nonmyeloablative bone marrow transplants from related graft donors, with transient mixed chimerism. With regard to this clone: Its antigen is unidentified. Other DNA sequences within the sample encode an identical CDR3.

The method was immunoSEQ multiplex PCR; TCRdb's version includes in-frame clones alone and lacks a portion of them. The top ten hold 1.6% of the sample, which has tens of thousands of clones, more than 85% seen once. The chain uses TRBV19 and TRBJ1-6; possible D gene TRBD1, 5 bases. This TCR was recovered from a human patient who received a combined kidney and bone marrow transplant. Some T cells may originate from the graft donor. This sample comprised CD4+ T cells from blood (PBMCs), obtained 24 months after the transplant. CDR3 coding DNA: TGTGCCAGTAGTATTGCCCGGGACTTTAATTCACCCCTCCACTTT. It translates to CASSIARDFNSPLHF.